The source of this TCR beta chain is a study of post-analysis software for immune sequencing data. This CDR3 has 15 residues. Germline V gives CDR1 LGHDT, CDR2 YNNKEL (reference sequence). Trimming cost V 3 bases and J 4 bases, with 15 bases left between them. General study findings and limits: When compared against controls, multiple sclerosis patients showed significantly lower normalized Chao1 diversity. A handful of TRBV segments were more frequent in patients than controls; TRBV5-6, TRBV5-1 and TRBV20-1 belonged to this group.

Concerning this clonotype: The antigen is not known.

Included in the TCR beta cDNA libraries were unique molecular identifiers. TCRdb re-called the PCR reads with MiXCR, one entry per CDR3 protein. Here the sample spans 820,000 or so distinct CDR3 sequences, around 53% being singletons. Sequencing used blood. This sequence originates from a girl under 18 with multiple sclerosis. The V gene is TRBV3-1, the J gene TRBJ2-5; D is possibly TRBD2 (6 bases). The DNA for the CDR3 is TGTGCCAGCAGCCAGCAGCCAGTGGGGGGAGAGACCCAGTACTTC. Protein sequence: CASSQQPVGGETQYF.